The sequence of this TCR beta chain was determined in a study of blood T cell repertoires in COVID-19. Study-level information: Donors in the United States, Italy and Spain gave samples during acute or convalescent COVID-19.

Measured with immunoSEQ multiplex PCR; TCRdb has only the in-frame clones, and not every one. Here the sample spans about 82,000 clones, 85% being singletons. The length of the CDR3 is 16 residues. Germline trimming cut 4 bases from V and 4 bases from J; bases unmatched to any gene: 11. Per the germline V gene, CDR1 is SGHRS and CDR2 is YFSETQ. The TCR comes from an elderly man with active or convalescent COVID-19. What was sequenced was peripheral blood. The genes are TRBV5-1 and TRBJ1-1; the match to TRBD1 covers 9 bases. CDR3 sequence reads: CASSKIRDRVGTEAFF. The DNA of the CDR3 is TGCGCCAGCAGCAAGATCCGGGACAGGGTGGGCACTGAAGCTTTCTTT.